The clone carrying this T cell receptor beta chain was observed many times. This table comes from immunoSEQ multiplex PCR, and its TCRdb copy is limited to in-frame clones, with some not included. The sample includes about 130,000 clones, about 76% of them seen just once. These data come from a study of blood T cell repertoires in COVID-19. The J segment lost 7 bases and the V segment lost 7 bases, leaving 10 bases of the junction unmatched. There are 14 residues in the CDR3. Per germline, CDR1 LGHDT and CDR2 YNNKEL (reference sequence). This chain connects TRBV3-1 (or the pseudogene TRBV3-2) to TRBJ2-5; 9 bases line up with TRBD1. The sequence was obtained from a woman between 70 and 85 years old with COVID-19, enrolled during active disease. The sequenced material came from peripheral blood. CDR3 sequence reads: CASNHRGRVGTQYF. CDR3 bases: TGTGCCAGCAATCACAGGGGGCGCGTCGGGACCCAGTACTTC.